This is a list of T cell receptor beta chains from one sample in a study of cytomegalovirus exposure and HLA in healthy donors. Using immunoSEQ multiplex PCR, the repertoire was profiled, and TCRdb retains in-frame clones only, with some absent. The table shows around 250,000 clones, with approximately 82% occurring only once. The sample was PBMCs. These receptor sequences come from an older woman in good health and CMV-seropositive. The CDR3 runs from the conserved cysteine through the conserved F or W. The D gene is left open where the match is weak. Clone size is given for some rows only: seen once, a few or many times, or a class if the clone is expanded.

TRBD1	TRBV7-2	-	TRBJ1-1	TGTGCCAGCAGATACGGGACAGGCAACACTGAAGCTTTCTTT	CASRYGTGNTEAFF
TRBD2	TRBV9	-	TRBJ2-3	TGTGCCAGCAGCGATCTAGCGGGAGGAAGCACAGATACGCAGTATTTT	CASSDLAGGSTDTQYF
TRBD2	TRBV29-1	few	TRBJ2-7	TGCAGCGTTGAGACTAGCTCCAACGAGCAGTACTTC	CSVETSSNEQYF
-	TRBV11-2	-	TRBJ1-5	TGTGCCAGCAGCTCCCAGGGACAGCCCCAGCATTTT	CASSSQGQPQHF
TRBD1	TRBV2	-	TRBJ2-6	TGTGCCAGCAGTAAGCAGGGGGCAGAAGGCGTTGGGGCCAACGTCCTGACTTTC	CASSKQGAEGVGANVLTF
-	TRBV7-9	-	TRBJ2-5	TGTGCCAGCAGCTTCGAACAGGGAAGGGAGACCCAGTACTTC	CASSFEQGRETQYF
TRBD1	TRBV19	-	TRBJ1-1	TGTGCCAGTTCGGAGGGGGCGCGGAGGCCTGAAGCTTTCTTT	CASSEGARRPEAFF
TRBD1	TRBV5-8	-	TRBJ1-5	TGTGCCAGCAGCGGTGACAGGGGAGGGATACAGCCCCAGCATTTT	CASSGDRGGIQPQHF
-	TRBV7-9	-	TRBJ1-2	TGTGCCAGCAGCTCAAACAGGACCACTAACTATGGCTACACCTTC	CASSSNRTTNYGYTF
-	TRBV27	-	TRBJ2-1	TGTGCCAGCGGGACAAGCTCCTACAATGAGCAGTTCTTC	CASGTSSYNEQFF
-	TRBV6-6	-	TRBJ1-1	TGTGCCAGCAGTTACCGCAGTGGGAACACTGAAGCTTTCTTT	CASSYRSGNTEAFF
TRBD2	TRBV4-1	-	TRBJ2-2	TGCGCCAGCAAGAAGACTAGCGGTACCGGGGAGCTGTTTTTT	CASKKTSGTGELFF
TRBD2	TRBV7-9	-	TRBJ2-2	TGTTCCAGCAGCTTAAGGGCTAGCGGCAATACGGAGCTGTTTTTT	CSSSLRASGNTELFF